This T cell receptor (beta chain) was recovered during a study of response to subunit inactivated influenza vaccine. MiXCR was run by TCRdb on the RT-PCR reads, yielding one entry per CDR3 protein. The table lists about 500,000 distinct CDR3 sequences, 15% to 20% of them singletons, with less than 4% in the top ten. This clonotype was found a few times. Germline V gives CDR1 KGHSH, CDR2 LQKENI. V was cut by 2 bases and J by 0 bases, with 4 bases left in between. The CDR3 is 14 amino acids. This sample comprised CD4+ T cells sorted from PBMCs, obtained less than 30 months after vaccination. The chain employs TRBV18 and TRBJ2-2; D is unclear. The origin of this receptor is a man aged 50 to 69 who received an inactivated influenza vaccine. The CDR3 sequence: CASSPWANTGELFF. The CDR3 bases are TGTGCCAGCTCACCATGGGCGAACACCGGGGAGCTGTTTTTT.